This TCR beta chain was found in a study of T cell responses to AZD1222 COVID-19 vaccine. Study results and caveats: Repertoire sampling occurred only after the peak T cell response. Only 5 to 7 AZD1222 recipients tested seropositive at baseline. Regions 160-218 and 743-854 dominated among vaccine-associated CD4 TCRs spanning spike.

Using immunoSEQ multiplex PCR, the repertoire was profiled, and TCRdb retains in-frame clones only, with some absent. The sample has more than 60,000 clones, more than 75% seen once; the top ten hold less than 20%. To note about this clone: The antigen is unknown.

This clonotype was sampled from an adult who received the AZD1222 COVID-19 vaccine. The specimen was peripheral blood, collected 28 days after the second AZD1222 dose.

The CDR3 region is CASIPGFNQPQHF. In DNA, the CDR3 is TGTGCCAGCATTCCGGGGTTCAATCAGCCCCAGCATTTT. The chain recombines TRBV6-5 with TRBJ1-5; no clear D gene. This CDR3 is 13 amino acids long. Deletions cut 7 bases from V and 3 bases from J, with 10 bases between. Germline CDR1 and CDR2: MNHEY and SVGAGI.